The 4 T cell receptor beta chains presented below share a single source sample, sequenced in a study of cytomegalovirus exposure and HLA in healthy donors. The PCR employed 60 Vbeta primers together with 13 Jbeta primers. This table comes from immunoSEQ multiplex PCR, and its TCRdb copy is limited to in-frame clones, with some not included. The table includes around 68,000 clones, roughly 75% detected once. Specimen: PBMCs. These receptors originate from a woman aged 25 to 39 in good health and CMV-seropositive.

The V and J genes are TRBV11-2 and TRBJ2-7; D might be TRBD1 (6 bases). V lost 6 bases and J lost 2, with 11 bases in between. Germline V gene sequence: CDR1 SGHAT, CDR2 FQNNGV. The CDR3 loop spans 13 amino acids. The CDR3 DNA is TGTGCCAGCAGACAGGGTGGAACCTACGAGCAGTACTTC. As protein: CASRQGGTYEQYF.

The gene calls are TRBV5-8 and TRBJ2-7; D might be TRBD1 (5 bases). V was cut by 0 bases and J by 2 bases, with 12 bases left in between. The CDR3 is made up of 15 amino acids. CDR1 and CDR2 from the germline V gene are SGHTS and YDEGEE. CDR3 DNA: TGTGCCAGCAGCTTGGTCGGACATCAGACCTACGAGCAGTACTTC. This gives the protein CASSLVGHQTYEQYF. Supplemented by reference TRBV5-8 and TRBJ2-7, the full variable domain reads EAGVTQSPTHLIKTRGQQATLRCSPISGHTSVYWYQQALGLGLQFLLWYDEGEERNRGNFPPRFSGRQFPNYSSELNVNALELEDSALYLCASSLVGHQTYEQYFGPGTRLTVT.

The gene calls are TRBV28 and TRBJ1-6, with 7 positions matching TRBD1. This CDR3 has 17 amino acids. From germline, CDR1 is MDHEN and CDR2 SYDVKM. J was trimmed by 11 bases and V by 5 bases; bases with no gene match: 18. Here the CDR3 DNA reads TGTGCCAGCAGTGGGGCCAGGGCAGGGGGGTTTAGGACACCCCTCCACTTT. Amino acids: CASSGARAGGFRTPLHF.

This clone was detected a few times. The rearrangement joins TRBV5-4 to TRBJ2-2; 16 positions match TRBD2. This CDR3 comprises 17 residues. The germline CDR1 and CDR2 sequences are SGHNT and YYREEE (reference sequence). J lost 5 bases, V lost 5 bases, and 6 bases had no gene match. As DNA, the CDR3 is TGTGCCAGCAGGCCGGGACTAGCGGGAGGGAGGACCGGGGAGCTGTTTTTT. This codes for CASRPGLAGGRTGELFF.